This record covers a single T cell receptor beta chain. Method: immunoSEQ multiplex PCR; TCRdb's copy keeps in-frame clones and lacks some. The profile covers fewer than 80,000 clones, with roughly 90% appearing a single time and approximately 5.8% taken by the ten largest. Seattle enrolled patients during active infection and tracked them longitudinally. The CDR3 extends over 13 amino acids. Trimming left V 3 bases short and J 6 bases short, with 10 bases between. CDR1 SGHTA and CDR2 FQGNSA come from the germline V gene. The sample is drawn from a study of blood T cell repertoires in COVID-19. On the study more broadly: Sample material is recorded as cDNA or gDNA derived from T cells, B-cell-depleted T cells, or PBMCs.

The chain employs TRBV7-2 and TRBJ2-3; maybe TRBD2 (6 bases). The sequencing input was peripheral blood. The receptor comes from a man older than 75 with COVID-19, enrolled during active disease. The CDR3 protein is CASSLGLRDTQYF. In DNA form, the CDR3 reads TGTGCCAGCAGCTTGGGACTCCGTGATACGCAGTATTTT. Looking up the rest from reference TRBV7-2 and TRBJ2-3 gives the full variable domain: GAGVSQSPSNKVTEKGKDVELRCDPISGHTALYWYRQSLGQGLEFLIYFQGNSAPDKSGLPSDRFSAERTGGSVSTLTIQRTQQEDSAVYLCASSLGLRDTQYFGPGTRLTVL.